Below are 17 T cell receptor beta chains sequenced from a single sample in a study of regulatory T cells in long-lasting Graves disease. The time point here: newly diagnosed GD, antithyroid drugs for less than 3 months. There was RNA extracted from PBMCs, and the TCR library was made from it. Library construction for TCR beta used iRepertoire HTBI primers and Arm-PCR of CDR3 regions. TCRdb re-derived calls from the multiplex PCR reads in MiXCR, one entry per CDR3 protein. This sample yields around 360,000 distinct CDR3 sequences, of which around 15% are seen a single time; around 20% belongs to the top ten. This sample also appeared in a second study, on T cells in Graves' hyperthyroidism and ophthalmopathy.

The specimen comprised peripheral blood mononuclear cells (PBMCs), sampled at new diagnosis, from a patient treated with antithyroid drugs. All receptors derive from a woman aged 18-29 years with Graves disease.

This clonotype has a single count. It may be a read error: a sequence one base away is much more abundant. The rearrangement uses TRBV6-2 or TRBV6-3 and TRBJ1-2, with D perhaps matching TRBD1 (5 bases). The germline CDR1 and CDR2 sequences are MNHEY and SVGEGT. CDR3 length equals 14 residues. V lost 5 bases to trimming and J lost 8 bases, with 18 bases between them. The CDR3 here is CASSEAGTGRGYTF. Here the CDR3 DNA reads TGTGCCAGCAGTGAAGCGGGGACTGGGCGAGGCTACACCTTC.

This clonotype was seen ten or more times. This chain joins TRBV2 and TRBJ2-1; 12 nucleotides align to TRBD2. Germline V lookup: CDR1 SNHLY, CDR2 FYNNEI. The CDR3 runs to 17 residues. After removal of 3 bases from V and 8 bases from J, the junction contained 11 bases not matched to a gene. The CDR3 coding sequence is TGTGCCAGCAGTGACTTGGGGCTAGCGGGAGGGCCAGATGAGCAGTTCTTC. It specifies CASSDLGLAGGPDEQFF.

This clonotype was recorded a few times. The chain combines TRBV19 with TRBJ1-6, with TRBD1 identical over 7 bases. The length of the CDR3 is 17 residues. The trim removed 3 bases at V and 2 bases at J, leaving 7 bases unmatched. Germline-derived CDR1 and CDR2 are LNHDA and SQIVND (reference sequence). The DNA for the CDR3 is TGTGCCAGTAGTATCCCTCCGACAGGGACCTATAATTCACCCCTCCACTTT. It yields the protein CASSIPPTGTYNSPLHF. Looking up the rest from reference TRBV19 and TRBJ1-6 gives the full variable domain: DGGITQSPKYLFRKEGQNVTLSCEQNLNHDAMYWYRQDPGQGLRLIYYSQIVNDFQKGDIAEGYSVSREKKESFPLTVTSAQKNPTAFYLCASSIPPTGTYNSPLHFGNGTRLTVT.

The sample holds many counts of this clonotype. This chain joins TRBV28 and TRBJ1-1; the D gene is possibly TRBD1 (5 bases). There are 15 residues in the CDR3. Trimming removed 7 bases at V and 4 bases at J, with 19 bases between. Germline V gene data show CDR1 as MDHEN and CDR2 as SYDVKM. The CDR3: CASTQHLGGGTEAFF. The CDR3 nucleotides read TGTGCCAGCACCCAACACCTCGGGGGGGGCACTGAAGCTTTCTTT.

This clonotype was found many times. The rearrangement uses TRBV5-1 and TRBJ2-1; 9 bases are shared with TRBD1. V shed 1 base and J 4 bases; nucleotides not matched to a gene: 9. Germline CDR1 SGHRS, CDR2 YFSETQ. The CDR3 has 17 amino acids. In DNA form, the CDR3 reads TGCGCCAGCAGCTTGACCCGGGGGACAGGGATTTACAATGAGCAGTTCTTC. Amino acid sequence: CASSLTRGTGIYNEQFF.

The gene calls are TRBV5-1 and TRBJ1-2; D gene uncertain. The CDR3 contains 14 residues. Germline-derived CDR1 and CDR2 are SGHRS and YFSETQ. Trimming took off 7 bases at V and 0 bases at J, with 13 bases between the two ends. CDR3 sequence reads: CASRISTANYGYTF. In DNA, the CDR3 is TGCGCCAGCCGTATTAGTACAGCTAACTATGGCTACACCTTC. The full variable domain, rest sourced from reference TRBV5-1 and TRBJ1-2, is KAGVTQTPRYLIKTRGQQVTLSCSPISGHRSVSWYQQTPGQGLQFLFEYFSETQRNKGNFPGRFSGRQFSNSRSEMNVSTLELGDSALYLCASRISTANYGYTFGSGTRLTVV.

J is TRBJ1-1 and V is TRBV4-1; 9 nucleotides align to TRBD1. The germline V gene encodes CDR1 MGHRA and CDR2 YSYEKL. This CDR3 spans 15 amino acids. With V trimmed by 0 bases and J by 3 bases, 2 bases remained unmatched. Written as DNA, the CDR3 is TGCGCCAGCAGCCAAGAACAGGGGGCGCACACTGAAGCTTTCTTT. This sequence encodes CASSQEQGAHTEAFF.

This chain uses TRBV20-1 with TRBJ1-2; possible D gene TRBD1, 5 bases. Per germline, CDR1 DFQATT and CDR2 SNEGSKA (reference sequence). V dropped 1 base and J dropped 8 bases, with 14 bases sitting between them. The CDR3 is made up of 13 amino acids. The CDR3 reads CSARGFGAAGYTF. DNA for the CDR3: TGCAGTGCTAGAGGTTTCGGGGCGGCAGGCTACACCTTC.

This clonotype was seen at least ten times. The genes are TRBV11-3 and TRBJ2-5; 7 bases are shared with TRBD2. V dropped 5 bases and J dropped 0; count of bases not matched to a gene: 3. CDR3 length: 14 amino acids. Germline V gives CDR1 SGHNT, CDR2 YENEEA. The CDR3, as DNA: TGTGCCAGCAGCCGAGGGACTAACCAAGAGACCCAGTACTTC. Protein: CASSRGTNQETQYF.

This sequence joins TRBV7-9 and TRBJ2-1; D is possibly TRBD2 (5 bases). Germline assignment: CDR1 SEHNR and CDR2 FQNEAQ (reference sequence). With 7 bases removed from V and 6 bases from J, the gap between germline ends came to 13 bases. The CDR3 runs to 13 residues. The CDR3 region is CASKRTAGNEQFF. CDR3 nucleotides: TGTGCCAGCAAGAGGACTGCTGGCAATGAGCAGTTCTTC.

This clonotype was picked up many times. The chain uses TRBV28 and TRBJ1-5; D might be TRBD1 (6 bases). Trimming removed 2 bases from V and 8 bases from J, with 10 bases in between. The germline gives CDR1 MDHEN, CDR2 SYDVKM. This CDR3 contains 13 residues. The CDR3 loop is CASSLRGGKPQHF. DNA of the CDR3: TGTGCCAGCAGTTTACGGGGGGGCAAGCCCCAGCATTTT.

In this sample, this clonotype turned up many times. The gene calls are TRBV2 and TRBJ1-1; no definite D call. This CDR3 contains 13 residues. V shed 6 bases and J shed 0 bases, with 8 bases lying between them. Germline V gene sequence: CDR1 SNHLY, CDR2 FYNNEI. DNA of the CDR3: TGTGCCAGCAGCCTAATGGTGAACACTGAAGCTTTCTTT. Its protein is CASSLMVNTEAFF.

A remark on this clonotype: One base away lies a much larger clone, so this may be a sequencing read error. The rearrangement uses TRBV2 and TRBJ2-2, with TRBD1 matching over 9 bases. CDR1 is SNHLY and CDR2 is FYNNEI in the germline V gene. Trimming cost V 8 bases and J 4 bases; bases outside gene matches: 8. This CDR3 region has 15 residues. CDR3 protein: CASWPGQGSTGELFF. CDR3 sequence (DNA): TGTGCCAGCTGGCCGGGACAGGGAAGCACCGGGGAGCTGTTTTTT.

The table lists this clonotype with many counts. This chain links TRBV2 with TRBJ1-1, with 7 bases identical to TRBD1. Germline CDR1 reads SNHLY; CDR2 reads FYNNEI. CDR3 length: 15 amino acids. After removal of 6 bases from V and 4 bases from J, the junction contained 11 bases not matched to a gene. The CDR3 coding sequence is TGTGCCAGCAGGGATCTGACAGGGTGGTCCACTGAAGCTTTCTTT. It yields the protein CASRDLTGWSTEAFF.

This clonotype has only a few counts. The genes are TRBV27 and TRBJ2-7, with TRBD1 as a possible D gene (6 bases). Trimming removed 6 bases from V and 2 bases from J, with 8 bases in between. CDR3 length: 12 amino acids. Germline V gene lookup returns CDR1 MNHEY and CDR2 SMNVEV (reference sequence). The CDR3 sequence: CASRRDTYEQYF. The DNA of the CDR3 is TGTGCCAGCAGACGGGACACCTACGAGCAGTACTTC.

J is TRBJ1-4 and V is TRBV28; 7 bases map to TRBD1. Germline CDR1 MDHEN, CDR2 SYDVKM. This CDR3 contains 16 residues. V shed 5 bases, J shed 1 base, and the junction held 7 bases outside the gene matches. The CDR3 reads CASSTQGGRTNEKLFF. CDR3 bases: TGTGCCAGCAGTACCCAGGGGGGCAGAACTAATGAAAAACTGTTTTTT.

CDR3 in amino acids: CASSPGSGGGGEKLFF. For the CDR3, the DNA is TGTGCCAGCAGCCCAGGCAGTGGGGGGGGCGGCGAAAAACTGTTTTTT. The V and J genes are TRBV7-9 and TRBJ1-4; tentative D call: TRBD1 (6 bases). The germline V gene encodes CDR1 SEHNR and CDR2 FQNEAQ (reference sequence). The CDR3 sequence is 16 residues long. Trimming took off 5 bases at V and 8 bases at J, with 21 bases between the two ends. The full variable domain, its missing parts supplied by reference TRBV7-9 and TRBJ1-4, is DTGVSQNPRHKITKRGQNVTFRCDPISEHNRLYWYRQTLGQGPEFLTYFQNEAQLEKSRLLSDRFSAERPKGSFSTLEIQRTEQGDSAMYLCASSPGSGGGGEKLFFGSGTQLSVL.